The 15 T cell receptor beta chains below were found in one sample sequenced in a study. TCRdb passed the RT-PCR reads through MiXCR, listing each CDR3 protein once. The data hold about 680,000 distinct CDR3 sequences, with over 12% observed a single time. Sequencing was done on a sample of memory CD4+ T cells from blood. These receptors all stem from a female donor in good health, serving as a healthy control.

A few counts support this clonotype. The V and J genes are TRBV7-2 and TRBJ2-5, with 8 bases that match TRBD2. This CDR3 contains 15 residues. Germline values: CDR1 SGHTA, CDR2 FQGNSA. The junction had 9 bases not matched to a gene; V was cut back by 4 bases and J by 5 bases. This chain's CDR3 is CASSYRSSGGETQYF. Written as DNA, the CDR3 is TGTGCCAGCAGCTACCGGAGTTCGGGGGGGGAGACCCAGTACTTC.

This clonotype was observed at least ten times. The chain links TRBV5-1 to TRBJ2-7; either TRBD1 or TRBD2 may supply D (5 bases each). From germline, CDR1 is SGHRS and CDR2 YFSETQ. The CDR3 has 13 residues. The ends were cut back, 7 bases at V and 0 bases at J, with 11 bases in the middle. CDR3 residues: CASGDGDSYEQYF. Written as DNA, the CDR3 is TGCGCCAGCGGGGACGGTGACTCCTACGAGCAGTACTTC.

This clonotype was observed a handful of times. The chain has TRBV7-2 and TRBJ2-3; no clear D. The length of the CDR3 is 13 residues. Germline V gene data show CDR1 as SGHTA and CDR2 as FQGNSA. V was shortened by 5 bases and J by 9 bases, with 15 bases between the two germline ends. The chain's CDR3 is CASSPDNTPTQYF. CDR3 DNA sequence: TGTGCCAGCAGCCCCGACAACACACCCACGCAGTATTTT.

This clonotype was recorded many times. The genes are TRBV6-5 and TRBJ1-1; D not resolved. The V end lost 4 bases, the J end lost 0 bases, and 12 bases lay between the germline ends. Germline V gene data show CDR1 as MNHEY and CDR2 as SVGAGI. The CDR3 is 15 amino acids. This CDR3 is CASSLGRTLNTEAFF. The CDR3 coding sequence is TGTGCCAGCAGTTTAGGGCGAACACTGAACACTGAAGCTTTCTTT.

This sequence joins TRBV6-1 and TRBJ2-7; TRBD2 agrees at 7 bases. CDR1 and CDR2 from the germline V gene are MNHNS and SASEGT. The length of the CDR3 is 14 residues. The ends lost 6 bases at V and 6 bases at J; junction bases unmatched: 11. CDR3 loop: CASSLGLGNSEQYF. The DNA of the CDR3 is TGTGCCAGCAGCCTCGGACTAGGTAATAGCGAGCAGTACTTC.

This chain links TRBV12-3 or TRBV12-4 with TRBJ2-3; tentatively, D is TRBD1 (5 bases). This CDR3 has 15 residues. Trimming cost V 5 bases and J 0 bases, with 12 bases left between them. The CDR3 sequence: CASSRQTTSTDTQYF. CDR3 in DNA: TGTGCCAGCAGTCGACAGACGACTAGCACAGATACGCAGTATTTT.

This clonotype appeared many times. The J gene is TRBJ2-7, the V gene TRBV6-2 or TRBV6-3, with D perhaps matching TRBD2 (5 bases). With 2 bases removed from V and 3 bases from J, the gap between germline ends came to 17 bases. The CDR3 has 16 residues. The germline gives CDR1 MNHEY, CDR2 SVGEGT. In DNA form, the CDR3 reads TGTGCCAGCAGTTACATGTCAAGAGCGGCAGACTACGAGCAGTACTTC. Amino acid sequence: CASSYMSRAADYEQYF.

The genes are TRBV20-1 and TRBJ2-7, with 11 bases lining up with TRBD2. This CDR3 is 15 amino acids long. Germline lookup yields CDR1 DFQATT and CDR2 SNEGSKA (reference sequence). V lost 1 base, J lost 6 bases, and 8 bases stayed unmatched. The chain's CDR3 is CSARASGRRGREQYF. CDR3 in DNA: TGCAGTGCTAGAGCTAGCGGGAGGAGGGGGCGCGAGCAGTACTTC.

The rearrangement uses TRBV11-2 and TRBJ2-1; D not certain. CDR1 is SGHAT, CDR2 FQNNGV, per germline. This CDR3 is built from 14 residues. V lost 1 base, J lost 6 bases, and 10 bases lay in between. CDR3: CASSLGSNGNEQFF. CDR3 DNA sequence: TGTGCCAGCAGCTTAGGCTCAAACGGCAATGAGCAGTTCTTC.

This clonotype was recorded at least ten times. CDR3 amino acids: CASSRPISGNEQFF. The CDR3 region has the DNA TGTGCCAGCAGCCGACCCATAAGCGGTAATGAGCAGTTCTTC. V usage is TRBV7-9 and J usage is TRBJ2-1; D might be TRBD2 (5 bases). The germline V gene encodes CDR1 SEHNR and CDR2 FQNEAQ (reference sequence). Trimming took 5 bases from V and 7 from J, leaving 15 bases between them. The CDR3 runs 14 residues.

This clonotype was seen ten or more times. The chain is built from TRBV10-3 and TRBJ1-5; D remains ambiguous. CDR3 size: 12 residues. Germline CDR1 reads ENHRY; CDR2 reads SYGVKD. V was cut by 11 bases and J by 2 bases, with 10 bases left in between. Here the CDR3 DNA reads TGTGCCCATGGTGAGGGCAATCAGCCCCAGCATTTT. Amino acids: CAHGEGNQPQHF.

This clonotype was detected ten times or more. The genes are TRBV27 and TRBJ2-1; 10 nucleotides align to TRBD1. The CDR3 totals 15 residues. Trimming removed 3 bases from V and 6 bases from J; junction bases left unmatched: 5. Germline V gene lookup returns CDR1 MNHEY and CDR2 SMNVEV (reference sequence). DNA for the CDR3: TGTGCCAGCAGTTTCGAGACAGGGGGCACCAATGAGCAGTTCTTC. Translated: CASSFETGGTNEQFF.

V is TRBV3-1 and J is TRBJ2-3, with a possible D match to TRBD2 (6 bases). The V end lost 5 bases, the J end lost 1 base, and 10 bases lay between the germline ends. The CDR3 consists of 14 residues. Germline-derived CDR1 and CDR2 are LGHDT and YNNKEL (reference sequence). The CDR3, as DNA: TGTGCCAGCAGCACGATAGCGGGCACAGATACGCAGTATTTT. Encoded protein: CASSTIAGTDTQYF.

The chain couples TRBV5-4 to TRBJ2-7; D unresolved. This CDR3 has 17 amino acids. Per the germline V gene, CDR1 is SGHNT and CDR2 is YYREEE (reference sequence). Trimming shortened V by 2 bases and J by 2 bases, and 20 bases separated the two germline ends. The CDR3 loop is CASSFATPYDLPYEQYF. CDR3 bases: TGTGCCAGCAGCTTTGCGACACCGTATGACCTCCCCTACGAGCAGTACTTC.

This clonotype showed up many times. No conserved phenylalanine or tryptophan ends this CDR3, so it is likely a read error. The chain is built from TRBV5-1 and TRBJ2-1; D is uncertain. The CDR3 contains 12 residues. Trimming removed 4 bases from V and 8 bases from J, with 10 bases in between. In germline, CDR1 is SGHRS, CDR2 YFSETQ. The CDR3 coding sequence is TGCGCCAGCAGCCGGCAGGCGGATGAGCAGTTCTCC. Translating gives CASSRQADEQFS.